Shown below are 15 T cell receptor beta chains from a single sample sequenced in a study of cytomegalovirus exposure and HLA in healthy donors. PCR employed 60 Vbeta and 13 Jbeta primers. The data were produced by immunoSEQ multiplex PCR, yet TCRdb's version contains in-frame clones alone and is incomplete. The sample has some 140,000 clones, roughly 9.6% seen once. Sequenced material: PBMCs. Receptors were obtained from a woman aged 35 to 49 in good health and CMV-seropositive.

The chain is built from TRBV2 and TRBJ2-5; 10 nucleotides line up with TRBD2. Germline lookup yields CDR1 SNHLY and CDR2 FYNNEI. With 5 bases clipped from V and 5 bases from J, the junction kept 8 bases outside the gene matches. The CDR3 covers 15 residues. This CDR3 reads CASSLERGGEETQYF. CDR3 nucleotides: TGTGCCAGCAGTTTGGAGCGGGGGGGCGAGGAGACCCAGTACTTC.

This clone appeared a few times. Other DNA sequences from this sample encode an identical CDR3 as well. The chain joins TRBV5-1 to TRBJ2-7; D is uncertain. The CDR3 has 14 residues. The germline V gene encodes CDR1 SGHRS and CDR2 YFSETQ. V shed 2 bases and J shed 0 bases, with 9 bases lying between them. CDR3 loop: CASSLVTASYEQYF. CDR3 nucleotide sequence: TGCGCCAGCAGCTTAGTTACAGCCTCCTACGAGCAGTACTTC.

The V gene is TRBV6-6, the J gene TRBJ2-1, with 7 bases lining up with TRBD2. The germline V gene encodes CDR1 MNHNY and CDR2 SVGAGI (reference sequence). Unmatched junction bases numbered 7, after V lost 5 bases and J lost 9 bases. The CDR3 has 13 residues. Here the CDR3 reads CASSPPGGSEQFF. The CDR3 region has the DNA TGTGCCAGCAGTCCCCCCGGGGGGAGTGAGCAGTTCTTC.

The V and J genes are TRBV5-1 and TRBJ1-1; unclear D gene. Per germline, CDR1 SGHRS and CDR2 YFSETQ. The V and J ends lost 7 bases and 0 bases respectively, with 10 bases between them. This CDR3 has 13 residues. The CDR3 DNA sequence: TGCGCCAGCCGAAACTTAATGAACACTGAAGCTTTCTTT. Translated, it gives CASRNLMNTEAFF.

This clone was seen only a few times. The chain uses TRBV6-5 and TRBJ1-1; no clear D. The CDR3 length is 12 residues. The V and J ends lost 6 bases and 6 bases respectively, with 11 bases between them. Germline V lookup: CDR1 MNHEY, CDR2 SVGAGI. CDR3 DNA sequence: TGTGCCAGCAGCCCAGTGGGCGCTGAAGCTTTCTTT. Translating gives CASSPVGAEAFF.

V usage is TRBV4-3 and J usage is TRBJ2-2; 11 bases fit TRBD1. This CDR3 has 16 amino acids. The V gene's germline CDR1 is LGHNA and CDR2 YSLEER. V gave up 2 bases and J gave up 7 bases; unmatched junction bases: 6. The chain's CDR3 is CASSQPSGTGGGELFF. Written as DNA, the CDR3 is TGCGCCAGCAGCCAACCCTCCGGGACAGGGGGCGGGGAGCTGTTTTTT.

This clone has just a few counts. The chain recombines TRBV6-9 with TRBJ2-2, with TRBD1 identical over 7 bases. CDR1 and CDR2 from the germline V gene are MNHGY and SVAAGI. The length of the CDR3 is 15 residues. Losses at the gene ends were 2 bases for V and 6 bases for J; bases not matched to a gene: 6. CDR3 coding DNA: TGTGCCAGCAGTTATATGCCCAGGGGGTCCGGGGAGCTGTTTTTT. This sequence encodes CASSYMPRGSGELFF.

The gene calls are TRBV15 and TRBJ1-5, with D possibly being TRBD1 (5 bases). V shed 3 bases and J shed 5 bases, with 11 bases lying between them. Germline CDR1 is LNHNV and CDR2 is YYDKDF (reference sequence). The CDR3 is 14 amino acids. CDR3: CATSSPGQYQPQHF. The CDR3 nucleotides are TGTGCCACCAGCAGTCCAGGGCAATATCAGCCCCAGCATTTT.

This clone was recorded a few times. The V and J genes are TRBV7-6 and TRBJ2-3; TRBD2 might be the D (6 bases). V lost 8 bases and J 1 base, leaving 7 bases between the germline ends. Germline V gene sequence: CDR1 SGHVS, CDR2 FNYEAQ. CDR3 length: 12 residues. CDR3 in amino acids: CASGGGTDTQYF. CDR3 bases: TGTGCCAGCGGAGGGGGCACAGATACGCAGTATTTT.

This clone appeared a few times. The chain's CDR3 is CASSLRGGYTGELFF. The CDR3 nucleotides are TGTGCCAGCAGCTTACGGGGGGGGTACACCGGGGAGCTGTTTTTT. The V and J genes are TRBV7-9 and TRBJ2-2; 8 nucleotides match TRBD2. This CDR3 is 15 amino acids long. V shed 2 bases, J shed 3 bases, and the junction held 2 bases outside the gene matches. Germline-derived CDR1 and CDR2 are SEHNR and FQNEAQ (reference sequence).

The chain is built from TRBV2 and TRBJ1-5; 8 nucleotides agree with TRBD1. The germline gives CDR1 SNHLY, CDR2 FYNNEI. Germline trimming cut 3 bases from V and 7 bases from J; bases unmatched to any gene: 23. The length of the CDR3 is 20 residues. The CDR3 sequence: CASSDRFLFGVGQAGQPQHF. DNA of the CDR3: TGTGCCAGCAGTGACCGATTCCTTTTTGGGGTGGGACAGGCCGGGCAGCCCCAGCATTTT.

The rearrangement links TRBV6-1 to TRBJ2-3, with D possibly being TRBD1 (6 bases). Trimming left V 2 bases short and J 1 base short, with 16 bases between. Germline CDR1 is MNHNS and CDR2 is SASEGT. The CDR3 spans 17 residues. CDR3 coding DNA: TGTGCCAGCAGTGAAACCAACAGGGCCCTTGGCACAGATACGCAGTATTTT. Protein sequence: CASSETNRALGTDTQYF.

The CDR3 reads CASSLPGQETQYF. The DNA of the CDR3 is TGTGCCAGCAGCTTACCGGGCCAAGAGACCCAGTACTTC. This rearrangement joins TRBV5-4 to TRBJ2-5; D is ambiguous. V lost 2 bases and J 1 base, leaving 6 bases between the germline ends. The CDR3 covers 13 residues. Per the germline V gene, CDR1 is SGHNT and CDR2 is YYREEE (reference sequence).

In nucleotides, the CDR3 is TGTGCCAGCAGCTTCGGGACAGGGGGGCAAGAGACCCAGTACTTC. Residues: CASSFGTGGQETQYF. The rearrangement links TRBV7-7 to TRBJ2-5; 11 nucleotides line up with TRBD1. The junction had 2 bases not matched to a gene; V was cut back by 3 bases and J by 2 bases. The CDR3 runs 15 residues. CDR1 and CDR2 (germline): SSHAT, FNYEAQ (reference sequence).

The gene calls are TRBV19 and TRBJ1-1, with 8 nucleotides matching TRBD1. The CDR3 sequence is 15 residues long. Germline-derived CDR1 and CDR2 are LNHDA and SQIVND (reference sequence). V dropped 6 bases and J dropped 0; count of bases not matched to a gene: 6. The CDR3 DNA is TGTGCCAGTAGCTCAGGGGGCTGGATGAACACTGAAGCTTTCTTT. It codes for CASSSGGWMNTEAFF.